The 11 T cell receptor beta chains presented below share a single source sample, sequenced in a study of Graves' ophthalmopathy and Graves' hyperthyroidism listed by TCRdb under 2018. The data were produced on an Illumina HiSeq 2000. For repertoire sequencing, TCR beta CDR3 regions were amplified from RNA transcripts. The first round was an RT-PCR using HTBI primers with the Qiagen OneStep RT-PCR kit, and this first round was followed by a second-round multiplex PCR, then size selection and purification. In TCRdb, the public reads were trimmed at Q25 with fastp and aligned with MiXCR, with productive beta chains retained. For every CDR3 protein sequence, its rows merge into one entry that carries the most common genes and DNA. Present in this sample are about 370,000 distinct CDR3 sequences, approximately 17% of which were seen just once. The ten largest make up 2% to 2.5% of the sample. The sequencing sample was made of peripheral blood. The receptors here all came from an adult woman with stable Graves' hyperthyroidism.

In its sample, this clonotype was seen many times. V and J are TRBV27 and TRBJ2-7; the D is unclear. This CDR3 region has 13 residues. Trimming left V 0 bases short and J 5 bases short, with 8 bases between. CDR1 and CDR2 from the germline V gene are MNHEY and SMNVEV (reference sequence). CDR3 DNA: TGTGCCAGCAGTTTATCTCAAGGGAACGAGCAGTACTTC. This translates into CASSLSQGNEQYF.

There are many counts of this clonotype. The genes are TRBV7-8 and TRBJ1-5, with a tentative D call TRBD1 (6 bases). Germline CDR1 and CDR2: SGHVS and FQNEAQ. The CDR3 has 18 amino acids. V was shortened by 1 base and J by 1 base, with 17 bases between the two germline ends. The CDR3: CASSLGGLRVASNQPQHF. The CDR3 DNA reads as TGTGCCAGCAGCTTAGGGGGGCTGAGGGTCGCGAGCAATCAGCCCCAGCATTTT.

This clonotype was counted at least ten times. The chain is built from TRBV18 and TRBJ1-5; D is unclear. Germline lookup yields CDR1 KGHSH and CDR2 LQKENI. The V end was cut by 1 base, the J end by 1 base, with 5 bases between. The CDR3 sequence is 14 residues long. The CDR3 loop reads CASSPLASNQPQHF. In DNA form, the CDR3 reads TGTGCCAGCTCACCACTGGCCAGCAATCAGCCCCAGCATTTT.

This clonotype was seen many times. The V gene is TRBV6-2 or TRBV6-3, the J gene TRBJ2-5, with 8 nucleotides matching TRBD2. The CDR3 runs 14 residues. With V trimmed by 6 bases and J by 5 bases, 8 bases remained unmatched. Germline CDR1 and CDR2: MNHEY and SVGEGT. The CDR3 loop reads CASRKREGRETQYF. The CDR3 DNA reads TGTGCCAGCAGGAAACGGGAGGGCCGGGAGACCCAGTACTTC.

Many counts were recorded for this clonotype. The chain joins TRBV29-1 to TRBJ1-2; the D gene is possibly TRBD1 (5 bases). With 3 bases removed from V and 4 bases from J, the gap between germline ends came to 12 bases. The CDR3 consists of 13 residues. Germline values: CDR1 SQVTM, CDR2 ANQGSEA. CDR3 in amino acids: CSVDRPGGYGYTF. The CDR3, as DNA: TGCAGCGTTGATAGGCCGGGGGGCTATGGCTACACCTTC.

This clonotype was found many times. The chain joins TRBV2 to TRBJ2-7, with 9 positions matching TRBD2. Germline V gives CDR1 SNHLY, CDR2 FYNNEI. This CDR3 is built from 15 residues. Trimming at V came to 6 bases and at J to 2 bases, leaving 8 bases not matched to a gene. The CDR3 bases are TGTGCCAGCAGGGAGGGACTAGCCCGAACCTACGAGCAGTACTTC. Translating gives CASREGLARTYEQYF.

This clonotype has a count of ten or more. For the CDR3, the DNA is TGTGCCAGCAGCCCCGTAGTCGGTGACTATGGCTACACCTTC. As protein: CASSPVVGDYGYTF. V gene TRBV7-2 combines with J gene TRBJ1-2, with D unresolved. Germline loops: CDR1 SGHTA, CDR2 FQGNSA. V was clipped by 5 bases and J by 3 bases, with 13 bases between them. The CDR3 has 14 amino acids.

This clonotype was counted at least ten times. The chain uses TRBV6-2 or TRBV6-3 and TRBJ2-7, with D unresolved. CDR3 size: 16 residues. Trimming took off 8 bases at V and 0 bases at J, with 20 bases between the two ends. Germline CDR1 and CDR2: MNHEY and SVGEGT. CDR3 sequence (DNA): TGTGCCAGCGGAAAATCCTACCCACAGAGCTCCTACGAGCAGTACTTC. Its translation is CASGKSYPQSSYEQYF.

In this sample, this clonotype turned up many times. This chain joins TRBV5-1 and TRBJ2-6, with D unclear. The germline V and J ends were trimmed by 5 bases and 1 base, with 13 bases remaining between them. Germline V gene data show CDR1 as SGHRS and CDR2 as YFSETQ. The CDR3 is 16 residues long. This CDR3 reads CASRSTPYSGANVLTF. The CDR3 DNA reads TGCGCCAGCAGATCAACCCCCTATTCTGGGGCCAACGTCCTGACTTTC.

Notes on this clonotype: A read error is possible here, since a much larger clone lies one base away. This sequence joins TRBV10-3 and TRBJ2-5; 8 nucleotides line up with TRBD1. The CDR3 runs to 13 residues. Germline CDR1 is ENHRY and CDR2 is SYGVKD. As DNA, the CDR3 is TGTGCCATCAGTCAGGGGGCGCGAGAGAGCCAGTACTTC. Translated, it gives CAISQGARESQYF.

This clonotype was picked up a small number of times. With a much larger clone just one base away, this may be a read error. CDR3 nucleotide sequence: TGTGCCAGCAGCTTCAACCCAACCAAAAACATTAAGTACTTC. Translated, it gives CASSFNPTKNIKYF. This rearrangement joins TRBV27 to TRBJ2-4; D remains ambiguous. CDR1 is MNHEY and CDR2 is SMNVEV in the germline V gene (reference sequence). CDR3 length: 14 residues.